Listed below are T cell receptor beta chains from one sample, sequenced in a study of persistence of HIV-infected CD4 T cells. No antigens are known for them. The data were produced by immunoSEQ multiplex PCR, yet TCRdb's version contains in-frame clones alone and is incomplete. The sample comprises roughly 20,000 clones, roughly 60% of which are singletons, and over 1.5% rests with the top ten. The sample consisted of CD4+ T cells sorted from PBMCs after approximately 18-hour stimulation, taken from a patient who received antiretroviral therapy. These receptor sequences come from an adult woman with HIV who was CMV-seropositive. The CDR3 runs from the conserved cysteine through the conserved F or W. The D gene is left open where the match is weak. Clone sizes are given selectively: once, few, many, or a class where the clone is expanded.

d_call clone_size j_call v_call cdr3_nt cdr3_aa
TRBD2 . TRBJ2-7 TRBV10-3 TGTGCCATCAGTGAGTCGAGCGGGGGGTATAACGAGCAGTACTTC CAISESSGGYNEQYF
TRBD2 once TRBJ2-1 TRBV7-3 TGTGCCAGCAGCCTAGGACTAGCCTACAATGAGCAGTTCTTC CASSLGLAYNEQFF
. . TRBJ1-1 TRBV5-1 TGCGCCAGCAGCTTGGATTGGTCTGTGAACACTGAAGCTTTCTTT CASSLDWSVNTEAFF
. . TRBJ1-5 TRBV6-1 TGTGCCAGCAGTGAAGCGCGGAGGGCCCAATATAGCAATCAGCCCCAGCATTTT CASSEARRAQYSNQPQHF
. . TRBJ1-5 TRBV7-2 TGTGCCAGCAGCCTTCCAGGGTACAATCAGCCCCAGCATTTT CASSLPGYNQPQHF
TRBD2 . TRBJ2-1 TRBV11-3 TGTGCCAGCAGCTTGGGAGAACCGGGAGGGGAGCAGTTCTTC CASSLGEPGGEQFF
. . TRBJ1-4 TRBV29-1 TGCAGCGTTGCAAAGGGGCCCCTTGCAACTAATGAAAAACTGTTTTTT CSVAKGPLATNEKLFF
. medium-sized TRBJ1-5 TRBV29-1 TGCAGCGTCTCAACAGGGCTGGGGAATCAGCCCCAGCATTTT CSVSTGLGNQPQHF
TRBD1 once TRBJ2-5 TRBV6-1 TGTGCCAGCAGTGAGAACAGGGGACAAGAGACCCAGTACTTC CASSENRGQETQYF
. . TRBJ1-5 TRBV11-3 TGTGCCAGCAGCTCCAAAGCCATCCGGAGTAGCAATCAGCCCCAGCATTTT CASSSKAIRSSNQPQHF
. medium-sized TRBJ1-1 TRBV6-5 TGTGCCAGCAGTTGGGACACGAACACTGAAGCTTTCTTT CASSWDTNTEAFF
. few TRBJ2-7 TRBV5-1 TGCGCCAGCAGCTTTCAGGGAAACCACGAGCAGTACTTC CASSFQGNHEQYF
. . TRBJ2-1 TRBV20-1 TGCAGTGCTTCGGATCATGAGCAGTTCTTC CSASDHEQFF
. . TRBJ1-6 TRBV6-1 TGTGCCAGCAGTGATAGGAATAGGGGCTCACCCCTCCACTTT CASSDRNRGSPLHF
. . TRBJ2-6 TRBV18 TGTGCCAGCTCACCACCGAAAACTCGTACAAGCTCTGGGGCCAACGTCCTGACTTTC CASSPPKTRTSSGANVLTF
. . TRBJ2-3 TRBV6-5 TGTGCCAGCAGTCCTGAAGGATTGGGGGCAGATACGCAGTATTTT CASSPEGLGADTQYF
. medium-sized TRBJ1-3 TRBV29-1 TGCAGCGTTGGGCTAGGGGCCGCTGGAAACACCATATATTTT CSVGLGAAGNTIYF
TRBD1 . TRBJ1-2 TRBV5-4 TGTGCCAGCAGCTTGGATAGGGACAGCTATGGCTACACCTTC CASSLDRDSYGYTF
. . TRBJ1-1 TRBV12-3/TRBV12-4 TGTGCCAGCAATAACTTTATGAACACTGAAGCTTTCTTT CASNNFMNTEAFF
TRBD1 . TRBJ2-2 TRBV19 TGTGCCAGTAGGGGGACCGACAGGGGCGGGGAGCTGTTTTTT CASRGTDRGGELFF
TRBD1 . TRBJ1-2 TRBV19 TGTGCCAGTAGTGTCGGGACAGGCGGCTACACCTTC CASSVGTGGYTF
. . TRBJ1-2 TRBV7-8 TGTGCCAGCAGCTTATTAATTGCGGGGGGTTATACCGTAGGGGTTAACTATGGCTACACCTTC CASSLLIAGGYTVGVNYGYTF